Presented here are 10 T cell receptor beta chains from one specimen sequenced in a study of a mutant IDH1 vaccine in newly diagnosed glioma. TCRdb's table, derived via immunoSEQ multiplex PCR, lists solely in-frame clones and lacks some. In the table there are 100,000 to 150,000 clones, around 80% of which are singletons. Their recognized antigens are unknown. Time point here: week 11, during vaccination. What each vaccine dose contained was 300 ug of mutant IDH1 20-mer peptide, accompanied by topical imiquimod. Source: PBMCs, taken from a glioma patient whose treatment included an IDH1 peptide vaccine. The receptors were sampled from a man aged 35-49 years with glioma.

The chain recombines TRBV5-1 with TRBJ2-3; D may be TRBD2 (5 bases). This CDR3 contains 13 residues. Germline-derived CDR1 and CDR2 are SGHRS and YFSETQ. Trimming took off 3 bases at V and 14 bases at J, with 19 bases between the two ends. CDR3 in amino acids: CASSSELGFMRYF. The CDR3 bases are TGCGCCAGCAGCTCCGAACTAGGCTTCATGAGGTATTTT.

CDR3 DNA: TGTGCCAGCAGCTCTAGAGGCAGGGGGTATGGCTACACCTTC. It is translated as CASSSRGRGYGYTF. The chain joins TRBV9 to TRBJ1-2; 7 bases align to TRBD1. Germline-derived CDR1 and CDR2 are SGDLS and YYNGEE. This CDR3 region has 14 residues. Trimming removed 4 bases from V and 5 bases from J; junction bases left unmatched: 8. Together with reference TRBV9 and TRBJ1-2, the CDR3 gives the full variable domain: DSGVTQTPKHLITATGQRVTLRCSPRSGDLSVYWYQQSLDQGLQFLIQYYNGEERAKGNILERFSAQQFPDLHSELNLSSLELGDSALYFCASSSRGRGYGYTFGSGTRLTVV.

The chain joins TRBV5-4 to TRBJ2-3; weak D call: TRBD2 (7 bases). From germline, CDR1 is SGHNT and CDR2 YYREEE (reference sequence). This CDR3 contains 17 residues. Trimming shortened V by 0 bases and J by 2 bases, and 16 bases separated the two germline ends. CDR3 sequence (DNA): TGTGCCAGCAGCTTGGGCTTGACCGGGGGGCCCACAGATACGCAGTATTTT. This encodes CASSLGLTGGPTDTQYF.

V usage is TRBV28 and J usage is TRBJ1-1; D not certain. CDR1 MDHEN and CDR2 SYDVKM come from the germline V gene. Trimming left V 0 bases short and J 6 bases short, with 11 bases between. CDR3 size: 14 residues. The CDR3 coding sequence is TGTGCCAGCAGTTTATGGCAGGCTTCCCCTGAAGCTTTCTTT. This translates into CASSLWQASPEAFF.

The chain has TRBV25-1 and TRBJ1-4; 10 bases match TRBD1. Germline V gene sequence: CDR1 MGHDK, CDR2 SYGVNS. The CDR3 totals 13 residues. After removal of 7 bases from V and 7 bases from J, the junction contained 3 bases not matched to a gene. CDR3 protein: CASKGQGSEKLFF. The CDR3 DNA reads TGTGCCAGCAAGGGACAGGGGTCTGAAAAACTGTTTTTT.

The V call is TRBV5-1, the J call TRBJ2-7; D remains ambiguous. The CDR3 is made up of 14 amino acids. V was shortened by 0 bases and J by 2 bases, with 9 bases between the two germline ends. Germline loops: CDR1 SGHRS, CDR2 YFSETQ. CDR3 DNA sequence: TGCGCCAGCAGCTTGGACGCTCACGCCTACGAGCAGTACTTC. Translating gives CASSLDAHAYEQYF.

The chain links TRBV7-6 to TRBJ2-3; tentative D call: TRBD1 (6 bases). Trimming took 4 bases from V and 1 from J, leaving 15 bases between them. The CDR3 contains 16 residues. Germline CDR1 SGHVS, CDR2 FNYEAQ. The CDR3: CASSSRDTHGTDTQYF. In nucleotides, the CDR3 is TGTGCCAGCAGCTCCCGGGACACGCATGGCACAGATACGCAGTATTTT.

J is TRBJ2-7 and V is TRBV30; D gene ambiguous. V was trimmed by 4 bases and J by 2 bases, leaving 9 bases between them. The length of the CDR3 is 12 residues. Looked up from germline, CDR1 is GTSNPN and CDR2 is SVGIG (reference sequence). CDR3 coding DNA: TGTGCCTGGAAGGCGGTTACCTACGAGCAGTACTTC. Amino acids: CAWKAVTYEQYF.

The chain recombines TRBV5-4 with TRBJ2-7; D uncertain. V gave up 1 base and J gave up 0 bases, with 14 bases separating them. CDR1 is SGHNT and CDR2 is YYREEE in the germline V gene (reference sequence). This CDR3 is built from 16 residues. CDR3 region: CASSLHPTTLSYEQYF. The CDR3 nucleotides are TGTGCCAGCAGCTTGCACCCGACAACTCTCTCCTACGAGCAGTACTTC.

The chain carries TRBV5-1 and TRBJ2-7; TRBD2 agrees at 9 bases. Germline V gene sequence: CDR1 SGHRS, CDR2 YFSETQ. The CDR3 length is 15 residues. V lost 0 bases and J lost 3; bases outside the gene matches: 4. The CDR3 region is CASSLVRGGIYEQYF. CDR3 sequence (DNA): TGCGCCAGCAGCTTGGTGCGGGGGGGAATCTACGAGCAGTACTTC.